These 17 T cell receptor beta chains share one sample of origin, sequenced in a study of cytomegalovirus exposure and HLA in healthy donors. Both 60 Vbeta primers and 13 Jbeta primers went into the PCR. The method was immunoSEQ multiplex PCR; TCRdb's version includes in-frame clones alone and lacks a portion of them. The sample lists some 130,000 clones, 80% occurring once. Sequencing was done on a sample of PBMCs. Receptor source: a woman aged 40 to 50 in good health and CMV-seronegative.

The chain couples TRBV9 to TRBJ2-1; the D gene is possibly TRBD2 (6 bases). The germline gives CDR1 SGDLS, CDR2 YYNGEE. The V end lost 4 bases, the J end lost 4 bases, and 18 bases lay between the germline ends. The CDR3 has 16 residues. The CDR3 reads CASSPQGRGLYNEQFF. CDR3 DNA: TGTGCCAGCAGCCCTCAAGGGCGGGGTCTTTACAATGAGCAGTTCTTC.

The V call is TRBV29-1, the J call TRBJ1-3, with 9 nucleotides matching TRBD1. J gave up 4 bases and V 5 bases, and 6 bases lay outside the gene matches. CDR1 and CDR2 (germline): SQVTM, ANQGSEA. This CDR3 comprises 14 residues. The CDR3 is CSVRVGTGGNTIYF. In DNA form, the CDR3 reads TGCAGCGTTCGCGTGGGGACAGGGGGAAACACCATATATTTT.

The V gene is TRBV4-3, the J gene TRBJ2-5, with 8 bases lining up with TRBD2. The ends lost 0 bases at V and 6 bases at J; junction bases unmatched: 12. The CDR3 length is 17 residues. The germline V gene has CDR1 LGHNA and CDR2 YSLEER. CDR3 in amino acids: CASSQDPGSGSVKTQYF. CDR3 DNA sequence: TGCGCCAGCAGCCAAGACCCGGGAAGCGGGAGTGTAAAGACCCAGTACTTC.

The chain recombines TRBV7-9 with TRBJ2-5, with no clear D. CDR3 length: 15 amino acids. CDR1 and CDR2 (germline): SEHNR, FQNEAQ (reference sequence). The V end was cut by 0 bases, the J end by 1 base, with 9 bases between. The CDR3 coding sequence is TGTGCCAGCAGCTTAGCTGGGCGTCCCCAAGAGACCCAGTACTTC. It is translated as CASSLAGRPQETQYF.

This clone was counted a few times. The rearrangement joins TRBV5-1 to TRBJ2-5; D unclear. Germline CDR1 SGHRS, CDR2 YFSETQ. The CDR3 is 16 residues long. The ends were cut back, 0 bases at V and 1 base at J, with 13 bases in the middle. The CDR3 region is CASSLVGTDIQETQYF. Here the CDR3 DNA reads TGCGCCAGCAGCTTGGTGGGTACAGATATCCAAGAGACCCAGTACTTC.

The chain links TRBV7-9 to TRBJ1-3; 7 positions agree with TRBD1. The germline V gene has CDR1 SEHNR and CDR2 FQNEAQ (reference sequence). CDR3 size: 15 residues. V shed 4 bases and J 3 bases; nucleotides not matched to a gene: 6. The CDR3 region has the DNA TGTGCCAGCAGCTCGGACAGGTCCTTTGGAAACACCATATATTTT. Encoded protein: CASSSDRSFGNTIYF.

This sequence joins TRBV10-3 and TRBJ2-3; D is unresolved. CDR1 and CDR2 (germline): ENHRY, SYGVKD. The length of the CDR3 is 16 residues. Trimming cost V 0 bases and J 4 bases, with 14 bases left between them. The CDR3 coding sequence is TGTGCCATCAGTGAGTCGTTCGGCGGAAGCCCAGATACGCAGTATTTT. Translating gives CAISESFGGSPDTQYF.

This clone was seen a single time. The rearrangement uses TRBV9 and TRBJ1-2; no reliable D call. Germline CDR1 and CDR2: SGDLS and YYNGEE. CDR3 length equals 13 residues. Trimming left V 0 bases short and J 4 bases short, with 7 bases between. The CDR3 DNA reads as TGTGCCAGCAGCGTAGAACCAGGCTATGGCTACACCTTC. Protein: CASSVEPGYGYTF. Full variable domain (missing parts from reference TRBV9 and TRBJ1-2): DSGVTQTPKHLITATGQRVTLRCSPRSGDLSVYWYQQSLDQGLQFLIQYYNGEERAKGNILERFSAQQFPDLHSELNLSSLELGDSALYFCASSVEPGYGYTFGSGTRLTVV.

This clone was counted only a few times. The chain uses TRBV7-8 and TRBJ1-1; 7 bases are shared with TRBD1. This CDR3 contains 14 residues. Germline-derived CDR1 and CDR2 are SGHVS and FQNEAQ. V lost 4 bases to trimming and J lost 4 bases; unmatched junction nucleotides: 6. The DNA for the CDR3 is TGTGCCAGCAGCTCAAACAGGGGTGGCACTGAAGCTTTCTTT. This sequence encodes CASSSNRGGTEAFF.

The chain couples TRBV19 to TRBJ2-1; D is unresolved. V was pared by 4 bases and J by 8 bases, with 12 bases between. The CDR3 extends over 13 amino acids. CDR1 LNHDA and CDR2 SQIVND come from the germline V gene (reference sequence). In nucleotides, the CDR3 is TGTGCCAGTAGTACCCGGTCAAGTCATGAGCAGTTCTTC. Residues: CASSTRSSHEQFF.

The rearrangement uses TRBV5-1 and TRBJ1-4; D is uncertain. The CDR3 sequence is 14 residues long. V shed 3 bases and J shed 8 bases, with 14 bases lying between them. Germline V gene data show CDR1 as SGHRS and CDR2 as YFSETQ. In DNA form, the CDR3 reads TGCGCCAGCAGCTCAACACACGGCGGGGAAAAACTGTTTTTT. Residues: CASSSTHGGEKLFF.

The chain joins TRBV2 to TRBJ1-2, with 9 bases identical to TRBD1. V gave up 10 bases and J gave up 3 bases; unmatched junction bases: 9. Looked up from germline, CDR1 is SNHLY and CDR2 is FYNNEI. CDR3 length equals 14 residues. The CDR3: CATPQGQGHYGYTF. CDR3 DNA: TGTGCCACCCCCCAGGGACAGGGCCACTATGGCTACACCTTC.

This chain connects TRBV28 to TRBJ2-2; maybe TRBD1 (5 bases). The CDR3 runs to 13 residues. CDR1 and CDR2 from the germline V gene are MDHEN and SYDVKM. Trimming pared 6 bases from V and 0 bases from J, leaving 5 bases between. In nucleotides, the CDR3 is TGTGCCAGCAGGACAGCGAACACCGGGGAGCTGTTTTTT. Its protein product is CASRTANTGELFF.

This chain links TRBV7-9 with TRBJ1-2, with D tentatively TRBD1 (5 bases). V dropped 5 bases and J dropped 5 bases, with 18 bases sitting between them. The CDR3 spans 15 residues. In germline, CDR1 is SEHNR, CDR2 FQNEAQ (reference sequence). CDR3 nucleotides: TGTGCCAGCAGCCCCGCCAGGGATGGTGGGTATGGCTACACCTTC. It encodes CASSPARDGGYGYTF. Full variable domain (remainder filled in from reference TRBV7-9 and TRBJ1-2): DTGVSQNPRHKITKRGQNVTFRCDPISEHNRLYWYRQTLGQGPEFLTYFQNEAQLEKSRLLSDRFSAERPKGSFSTLEIQRTEQGDSAMYLCASSPARDGGYGYTFGSGTRLTVV.

V usage is TRBV7-9 and J usage is TRBJ2-7, with D perhaps TRBD1 (5 bases). Trimming cost V 5 bases and J 0 bases, with 14 bases left between them. CDR3 length equals 15 residues. Germline CDR1 is SEHNR and CDR2 is FQNEAQ (reference sequence). This CDR3 reads CASSHGQSPSYEQYF. The CDR3 region has the DNA TGTGCCAGCAGCCACGGACAATCTCCCTCCTACGAGCAGTACTTC. Drawing the rest from reference TRBV7-9 and TRBJ2-7, the complete variable domain is DTGVSQNPRHKITKRGQNVTFRCDPISEHNRLYWYRQTLGQGPEFLTYFQNEAQLEKSRLLSDRFSAERPKGSFSTLEIQRTEQGDSAMYLCASSHGQSPSYEQYFGPGTRLTVT.

There are a few counts of this clone. The V and J genes are TRBV6-5 and TRBJ2-3; D is unresolved. The ends were cut back, 6 bases at V and 4 bases at J, with 8 bases in the middle. This CDR3 is built from 12 residues. Germline lookup yields CDR1 MNHEY and CDR2 SVGAGI. CDR3 in DNA: TGTGCCAGCAGCGGGTCCTCAGATACGCAGTATTTT. The encoded protein is CASSGSSDTQYF.

This clone is a singleton in its sample. CDR3: CASWRQSYEQYF. CDR3 coding DNA: TGTGCCTCCTGGCGGCAGTCCTACGAGCAGTACTTC. The chain employs TRBV2 and TRBJ2-7; D gene unclear. Trimming took off 11 bases at V and 1 base at J, with 12 bases between the two ends. Germline CDR1 SNHLY, CDR2 FYNNEI. The CDR3 covers 12 residues.